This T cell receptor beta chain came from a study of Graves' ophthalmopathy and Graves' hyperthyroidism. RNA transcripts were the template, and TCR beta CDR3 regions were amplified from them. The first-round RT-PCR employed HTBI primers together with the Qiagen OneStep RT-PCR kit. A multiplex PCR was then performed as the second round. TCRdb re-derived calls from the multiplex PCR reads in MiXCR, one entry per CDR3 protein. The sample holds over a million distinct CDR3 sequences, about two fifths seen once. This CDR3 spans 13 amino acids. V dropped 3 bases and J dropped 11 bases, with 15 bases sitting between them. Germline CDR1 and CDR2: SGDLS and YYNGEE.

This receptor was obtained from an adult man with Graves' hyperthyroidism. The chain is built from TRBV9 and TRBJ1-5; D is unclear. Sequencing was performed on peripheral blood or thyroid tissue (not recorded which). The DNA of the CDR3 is TGTGCCAGCAGCGCCACAGCAGGAGAGACCCAGCATTTT. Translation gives CASSATAGETQHF.